A single sample is the source of the 15 T cell receptor beta chains below, sequenced in a study of cytomegalovirus exposure and HLA in healthy donors (dated by TCRdb to the late 2010s). Receptor libraries were prepared by the immunoSEQ multiplex PCR assay. The multiplex PCR relied on a mix of 60 forward primers for TCR Vbeta segments and 13 reverse primers for TCR Jbeta segments. TCRdb re-hosts the immuneACCESS table, in-frame sequences only. Its copies lack some clones; in the studies checked, an unresolved V gene accounts for under half of them, and the cause for the rest is not known. The sample has 150,000 to 180,000 clones on record, 70% to 90% of them singletons. Around 5.6% of the sample comes from the top ten. The sequenced sample was PBMCs. The receptor set was obtained from a woman aged 35 to 49 in good health and CMV-seropositive.

The table lists this clone with a few counts. V is TRBV28 and J is TRBJ1-3; the match to TRBD1 covers 9 bases. This CDR3 is 16 amino acids long. V shed 1 base and J 5 bases; nucleotides not matched to a gene: 6. CDR1 and CDR2 (germline): MDHEN, SYDVKM. This CDR3 is CASSLSTGGYRNTIYF. Written as DNA, the CDR3 is TGTGCCAGCAGTTTATCGACAGGGGGATATAGAAACACCATATATTTT.

This sequence joins TRBV25-1 and TRBJ1-4; D unresolved. V gave up 0 bases and J gave up 2 bases, with 13 bases separating them. The germline V gene has CDR1 MGHDK and CDR2 SYGVNS. The CDR3 runs 17 residues. In DNA form, the CDR3 reads TGTGCCAGCAGTGAATATAAGGGAGGGTGGACTAATGAAAAACTGTTTTTT. Amino acid sequence: CASSEYKGGWTNEKLFF.

The J gene is TRBJ2-1, the V gene TRBV6-5; 10 positions agree with TRBD2. V shed 2 bases, J shed 7 bases, and the junction held 8 bases outside the gene matches. This CDR3 is built from 16 residues. CDR1 is MNHEY, CDR2 SVGAGI, per germline. This CDR3 reads CASSYGLAALGNEQFF. CDR3 nucleotide sequence: TGTGCCAGCAGTTACGGACTAGCGGCCCTGGGGAATGAGCAGTTCTTC.

This clone was counted many times. V is TRBV29-1 and J is TRBJ2-1; D is unclear. CDR3 length: 13 amino acids. V was clipped by 4 bases and J by 1 base, with 8 bases between them. Looked up from germline, CDR1 is SQVTM and CDR2 is ANQGSEA. The chain's CDR3 is CSVAAGSYNEQFF. The CDR3 DNA follows: TGCAGCGTTGCAGCCGGGTCCTACAATGAGCAGTTCTTC.

V usage is TRBV6-1 and J usage is TRBJ2-3; 9 nucleotides line up with TRBD2. J was trimmed by 1 base and V by 4 bases; bases with no gene match: 15. The CDR3 is 19 amino acids. Germline CDR1 is MNHNS and CDR2 is SASEGT. CDR3 nucleotides: TGTGCCAGCAGTGTTAGCCACCCAGTTCGGACTAGCGGCACAGATACGCAGTATTTT. Translating it yields CASSVSHPVRTSGTDTQYF.

The J gene is TRBJ2-7, the V gene TRBV13; 9 bases are shared with TRBD2. From germline, CDR1 is PRHDT and CDR2 FYEKMQ (reference sequence). The J segment lost 6 bases and the V segment lost 3 bases, leaving 6 bases of the junction unmatched. CDR3 size: 14 residues. The CDR3: CASSLAGGVSEQYF. DNA for the CDR3: TGTGCCAGCAGCTTGGCGGGAGGGGTGAGCGAGCAGTACTTC.

The chain couples TRBV28 to TRBJ1-2, with D hard to call. The germline CDR1 and CDR2 sequences are MDHEN and SYDVKM. The ends were cut back, 3 bases at V and 3 bases at J, with 11 bases in the middle. This CDR3 spans 14 amino acids. The CDR3 coding sequence is TGTGCCAGCAGTTTTGGCTCCCCGTACTATGGCTACACCTTC. Translation: CASSFGSPYYGYTF.

In regard to this clone: This specimen includes other DNA sequences encoding the same CDR3. CDR3 sequence (DNA): TGTGCCTGGAGCAGACTAGCGGGAGACGAGCAGTACTTC. It translates to CAWSRLAGDEQYF. The chain links TRBV30 to TRBJ2-7; 12 bases line up with TRBD2. Germline V gene data show CDR1 as GTSNPN and CDR2 as SVGIG (reference sequence). Trimming cost V 3 bases and J 5 bases; bases outside gene matches: 2. CDR3 length: 13 amino acids. Combining the CDR3 with reference TRBV30 and TRBJ2-7 gives the whole variable domain SQTIHQWPATLVQPVGSPLSLECTVEGTSNPNLYWYRQAAGRGLQLLFYSVGIGQISSEVPQNLSASRPQDRQFILSSKKLLLSDSGFYLCAWSRLAGDEQYFGPGTRLTVT.

On this clone itself: Different DNA sequences within this sample yield the same CDR3. V is TRBV5-1 and J is TRBJ2-3; 9 bases match TRBD1. The length of the CDR3 is 14 residues. J lost 6 bases, V lost 6 bases, and 8 bases had no gene match. CDR1 SGHRS and CDR2 YFSETQ come from the germline V gene. CDR3 sequence reads: CASTSGQGTDTQYF. CDR3 nucleotides: TGCGCCAGCACCTCAGGACAGGGGACCGATACGCAGTATTTT.

The chain employs TRBV2 and TRBJ1-2; no clear D. Trimming took off 3 bases at V and 4 bases at J, with 6 bases between the two ends. This CDR3 is 12 amino acids long. Germline CDR1 reads SNHLY; CDR2 reads FYNNEI. The chain's CDR3 is CASSDGSYGYTF. The CDR3 DNA follows: TGTGCCAGCAGTGATGGGAGCTATGGCTACACCTTC.

This chain connects TRBV5-1 to TRBJ1-1, with 8 bases fitting TRBD1. CDR3 length: 13 residues. V was clipped by 6 bases and J by 2 bases; unmatched bases: 3. The germline V gene has CDR1 SGHRS and CDR2 YFSETQ. This CDR3 is CASKGTGNTEAFF. The CDR3 DNA sequence: TGCGCCAGCAAGGGGACAGGAAACACTGAAGCTTTCTTT.

This rearrangement joins TRBV5-1 to TRBJ1-2; 11 bases are a match to TRBD1. V trimming: 4 bases; J trimming: 3 bases; junction bases outside the gene matches: 2. Germline CDR1 and CDR2: SGHRS and YFSETQ. The CDR3 length is 14 residues. The CDR3 protein is CASSQGQGDYGYTF. In nucleotides, the CDR3 is TGCGCCAGCAGCCAGGGACAGGGGGACTATGGCTACACCTTC.

The chain couples TRBV5-1 to TRBJ2-5; possibly TRBD1 for D (6 bases). In germline, CDR1 is SGHRS, CDR2 YFSETQ. Trimming left V 3 bases short and J 2 bases short, with 14 bases between. The CDR3 consists of 15 residues. CDR3 nucleotide sequence: TGCGCCAGCAGCTGGAATGACAGGAGTCAAGAGACCCAGTACTTC. It yields the protein CASSWNDRSQETQYF.

The J gene is TRBJ2-1, the V gene TRBV25-1; 8 positions agree with TRBD1. With V trimmed by 3 bases and J by 9 bases, 4 bases remained unmatched. The CDR3 totals 13 residues. Germline V gives CDR1 MGHDK, CDR2 SYGVNS. The DNA for the CDR3 is TGTGCCAGCAGTGACAGGGGGCTCGGTGAGCAGTTCTTC. Protein product: CASSDRGLGEQFF.

The chain carries TRBV7-2 and TRBJ2-1; 7 bases fit TRBD2. The CDR3 covers 15 residues. Germline V CDR1 and CDR2: SGHTA, FQGNSA. Trimming removed 2 bases from V and 4 bases from J; junction bases left unmatched: 5. The CDR3 DNA reads TGTGCCAGCAGCTTAAAGGGTAGCGGGTACAATGAGCAGTTCTTC. The encoded protein is CASSLKGSGYNEQFF.